Given below is one T cell receptor (beta chain) in context. Graves' hyperthyroidism qualified as stable when ophthalmopathy did not progress within 18 months. Trimming removed 6 bases from V and 7 bases from J; junction bases left unmatched: 17. This CDR3 comprises 18 residues. Per germline, CDR1 KGHDR and CDR2 SFDVKD. TCR beta CDR3 region amplification was performed from RNA transcripts. A first-round RT-PCR of the TCR CDR3 used the HTBI primer set. One entry per CDR3 protein, called by TCRdb with MiXCR from the multiplex PCR reads. The sample yields a few hundred thousand distinct CDR3 sequences, about 43% seen once. The data derive from a study of T cells in Graves' hyperthyroidism and ophthalmopathy.

Sample: peripheral blood or thyroid tissue (not recorded which). The chain has TRBV24-1 and TRBJ2-7; 13 bases fit TRBD2. This receptor was obtained from a woman younger than 30 with Graves' hyperthyroidism. The CDR3 region is CATSSSSGLAGTYNEQYF. Here the CDR3 DNA reads TGTGCCACCAGTTCCTCTTCGGGACTAGCGGGAACCTACAATGAGCAGTACTTC.